The 9 T cell receptor beta chains below come from one sample, sequenced in a study of blood T cell repertoires in COVID-19. The data were produced by immunoSEQ multiplex PCR, yet TCRdb's version contains in-frame clones alone and is incomplete. The data hold some 200,000 clones, with 86% observed a single time. The material sequenced was peripheral blood. These receptors were obtained from an older woman with COVID-19, enrolled during active disease.

V usage is TRBV11-3 and J usage is TRBJ2-1, with TRBD1 identical over 9 bases. CDR3 size: 15 residues. Germline CDR1 SGHNT, CDR2 YENEEA. With V trimmed by 5 bases and J by 8 bases, 10 bases remained unmatched. CDR3 amino acids: CASSPGQGARDEQFF. The CDR3, as DNA: TGTGCCAGCAGCCCGGGACAGGGAGCGAGGGATGAGCAGTTCTTC.

The chain couples TRBV6-5 to TRBJ2-7; D possibly corresponds to TRBD2 (6 bases). Per the germline V gene, CDR1 is MNHEY and CDR2 is SVGAGI. V lost 0 bases, J lost 6 bases, and 15 bases lay in between. The CDR3 is 15 residues long. The CDR3 DNA reads TGTGCCAGCAGTTACTCGGGAGGAACAGTTGGCGAGCAGTACTTC. It yields the protein CASSYSGGTVGEQYF.

This chain joins TRBV4-1 and TRBJ2-3; 9 bases agree with TRBD2. Germline V gives CDR1 MGHRA, CDR2 YSYEKL. Trimming cost V 1 base and J 5 bases; bases outside gene matches: 7. The CDR3 covers 16 residues. Here the CDR3 DNA reads TGCGCCAGCAGCCAAGGGGGTCTAGCGGGAAGAGATACGCAGTATTTT. Translation: CASSQGGLAGRDTQYF.

The chain employs TRBV15 and TRBJ2-4; 11 bases are shared with TRBD2. There are 15 residues in the CDR3. Germline V gene data show CDR1 as LNHNV and CDR2 as YYDKDF (reference sequence). Germline trimming cut 5 bases from V and 9 bases from J; bases unmatched to any gene: 9. Here the CDR3 DNA reads TGTGCCACCAGCGGCCTAGCGGGAGGATGGGGCATTCAGTACTTC. Protein sequence: CATSGLAGGWGIQYF.

The chain links TRBV4-1 to TRBJ1-3, with a weak D call TRBD1 (5 bases). CDR1 MGHRA and CDR2 YSYEKL come from the germline V gene. The CDR3 spans 15 residues. The germline V and J ends were trimmed by 2 bases and 0 bases, with 8 bases remaining between them. CDR3 DNA: TGCGCCAGCAGCCAATTGGACATCTCTGGAAACACCATATATTTT. This sequence encodes CASSQLDISGNTIYF.

The chain couples TRBV5-1 to TRBJ2-7, with a weak D call TRBD1 (6 bases). The CDR3 totals 14 residues. The V and J ends lost 1 base and 5 bases respectively, with 13 bases between them. Germline V gene sequence: CDR1 SGHRS, CDR2 YFSETQ. The CDR3 loop is CASSLSNRVNEQYF. The DNA for the CDR3 is TGCGCCAGCAGCTTGTCAAACAGGGTGAACGAGCAGTACTTC.

The chain links TRBV7-8 to TRBJ1-2; weak D call: TRBD1 (5 bases). This CDR3 comprises 17 residues. Germline V lookup: CDR1 SGHVS, CDR2 FQNEAQ. Deletions cut 5 bases from V and 5 bases from J, with 24 bases between. The CDR3 DNA reads as TGTGCCAGCAGCCACCTAGGATGGGGCACAGGTTCATATGGCTACACCTTC. It codes for CASSHLGWGTGSYGYTF.

This clone was seen a single time. The V call is TRBV30, the J call TRBJ1-2; no clear D gene. The CDR3 length is 12 residues. Trimming took 1 base from V and 2 from J, leaving 5 bases between them. Germline V lookup: CDR1 GTSNPN, CDR2 SVGIG (reference sequence). CDR3 protein: CAWSERNYGYTF. The DNA for the CDR3 is TGTGCCTGGAGTGAGAGGAACTATGGCTACACCTTC.

The V call is TRBV11-2, the J call TRBJ2-1; possible D gene TRBD1, 5 bases. CDR3 length: 15 amino acids. The germline CDR1 and CDR2 sequences are SGHAT and FQNNGV. V was clipped by 3 bases and J by 7 bases, with 16 bases between them. For the CDR3, the DNA is TGTGCCAGCAGCTTCCTAACAGGAACCTCTAATGAGCAGTTCTTC. Its translation is CASSFLTGTSNEQFF.